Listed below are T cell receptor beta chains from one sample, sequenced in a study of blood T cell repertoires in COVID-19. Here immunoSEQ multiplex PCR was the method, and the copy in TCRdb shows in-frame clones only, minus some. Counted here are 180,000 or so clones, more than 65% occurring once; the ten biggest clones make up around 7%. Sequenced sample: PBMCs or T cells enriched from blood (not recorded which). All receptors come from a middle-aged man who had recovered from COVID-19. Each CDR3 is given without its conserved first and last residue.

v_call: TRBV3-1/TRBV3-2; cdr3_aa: ASSLQGDYNEQF
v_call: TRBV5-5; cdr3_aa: ASSWLTSYEQY
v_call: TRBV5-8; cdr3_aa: ASSLAGISYGYT
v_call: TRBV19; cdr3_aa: ASSNTISGNTIY
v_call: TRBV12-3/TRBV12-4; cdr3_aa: ASSVHGGGAF
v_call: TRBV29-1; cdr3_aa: SVRTLGGGDLETQY
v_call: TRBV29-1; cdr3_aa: VYRTSGNTIY
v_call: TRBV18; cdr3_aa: AGSGTGETEAF
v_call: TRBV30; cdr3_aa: AWSATGPNSPLH
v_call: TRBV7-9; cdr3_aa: ASSFEASDTQY
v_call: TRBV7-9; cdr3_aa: ASSPSSDTEAF
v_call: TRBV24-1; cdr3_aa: ATSDSVLAGGRGSYNEQF
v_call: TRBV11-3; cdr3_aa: ASSLGFGTYYEQY
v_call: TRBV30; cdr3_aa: AWSPYRGGNTIY
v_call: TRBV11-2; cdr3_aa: ASSLTPDTQY
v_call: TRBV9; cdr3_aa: ASSVAGGTNEKLF
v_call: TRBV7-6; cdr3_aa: ASSLGGGYNSPLH
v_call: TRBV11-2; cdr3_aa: ASRHLTEDYGYT
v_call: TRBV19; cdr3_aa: ASGRNSNQPQH
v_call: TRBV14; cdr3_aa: ASSHGHGTEAF
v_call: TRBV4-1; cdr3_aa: ASSHPGQGQPQH
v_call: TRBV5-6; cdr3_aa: ASSPGNARSPLH
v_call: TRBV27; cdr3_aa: ASSLRVNSPLH
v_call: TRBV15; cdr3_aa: ATSRDRQGEQY
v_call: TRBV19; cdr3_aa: ASSTQGLGGYT
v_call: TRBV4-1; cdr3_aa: ASSQGTAPNNIY
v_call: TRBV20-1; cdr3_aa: SASGTRRSGNTIY
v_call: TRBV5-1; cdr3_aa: ASSLPGRPSYEQY
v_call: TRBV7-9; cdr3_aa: ASSFIDRANEKLF
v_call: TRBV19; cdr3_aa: ASSPWTGGLNEQF
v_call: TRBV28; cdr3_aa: ASSPLDREETQY
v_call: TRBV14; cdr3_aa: ASSPLFRVDTGELF
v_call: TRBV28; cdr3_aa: ASSTRVTPIYYGYT
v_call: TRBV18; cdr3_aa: ASSPLQISEQY
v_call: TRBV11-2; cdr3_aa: ASNHYRGDGNTGELF
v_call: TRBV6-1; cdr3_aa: ASSEVIGTGSYYGYT
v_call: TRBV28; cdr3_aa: ASSGHLLAKRH
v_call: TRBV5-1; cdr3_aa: ASRGTGMNTEAF
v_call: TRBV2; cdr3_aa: ASTPRGPGVNYGYT
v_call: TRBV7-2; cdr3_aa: ASIDLLAGLLGTQY
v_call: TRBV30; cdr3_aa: AWGPDSPSSYNSPLH
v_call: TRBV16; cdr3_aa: ASSQSSQGNQPQH
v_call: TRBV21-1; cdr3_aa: ASSKVGGGKRQY
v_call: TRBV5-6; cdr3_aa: ASSLGTVYTEAF
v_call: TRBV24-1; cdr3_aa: ATSDSTGNNWETQY
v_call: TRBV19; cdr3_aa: ASSLQKTVNTEAF
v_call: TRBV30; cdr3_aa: AWSVTGHRELF
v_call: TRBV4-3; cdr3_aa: ASSQGGLGNSPLH
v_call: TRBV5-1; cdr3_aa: ASSSLLAGGTTGELF
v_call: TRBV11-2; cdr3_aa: ASSLDGYGYT
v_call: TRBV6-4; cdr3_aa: ASSDSGTGDTEAF
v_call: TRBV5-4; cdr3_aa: ASSLGTGQSNTEAF
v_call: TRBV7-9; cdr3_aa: ASSLLATEAF
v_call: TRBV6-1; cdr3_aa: ASSEYQANTEAF